This TCR beta chain came from a study of blood T cell repertoires in COVID-19. Profiled with immunoSEQ multiplex PCR; TCRdb holds only in-frame clones, not every one. The sample shows roughly 140,000 clones, approximately 84% of them seen only once. The CDR3 is made up of 18 amino acids. Germline V gene lookup returns CDR1 SGHVS and CDR2 FNYEAQ. The junction had 10 bases not matched to a gene; V was cut back by 1 base and J by 4 bases. A COVID-19 case had been met by exposed participants during the 2 weeks before study entry. The sequence came from a woman aged 18-29 years who had been exposed to COVID-19. The sequencing sample was made of PBMCs or T cells enriched from blood (not recorded which). This chain uses TRBV7-6 with TRBJ2-5; 12 bases line up with TRBD2. CDR3 loop: CASSLEGSSGRAGETQYF. Here the CDR3 DNA reads TGTGCCAGCAGCTTAGAGGGGTCTAGCGGGAGGGCCGGAGAGACCCAGTACTTC.